The source of this T cell receptor beta chain is a study of T cell responses to AZD1222 COVID-19 vaccine. This CDR3 spans 14 amino acids. CDR1 is SEHNR, CDR2 FQNEAQ, per germline (reference sequence). V was shortened by 6 bases and J by 4 bases, with 15 bases between the two germline ends. TCRdb keeps only in-frame clones here, not all; method: immunoSEQ multiplex PCR. In the table there are 90,000 to 95,000 clones, around 90% of which are singletons. Sequencing used peripheral blood, obtained on day 0 of AZD1222 vaccination. This receptor was identified in an adult in good health. V gene TRBV7-9 combines with J gene TRBJ2-5; possibly TRBD2 for D (7 bases). Here the CDR3 DNA reads TGTGCCAGCAGACGGACAGCGGGAATAGAGACCCAGTACTTC. This encodes CASRRTAGIETQYF.